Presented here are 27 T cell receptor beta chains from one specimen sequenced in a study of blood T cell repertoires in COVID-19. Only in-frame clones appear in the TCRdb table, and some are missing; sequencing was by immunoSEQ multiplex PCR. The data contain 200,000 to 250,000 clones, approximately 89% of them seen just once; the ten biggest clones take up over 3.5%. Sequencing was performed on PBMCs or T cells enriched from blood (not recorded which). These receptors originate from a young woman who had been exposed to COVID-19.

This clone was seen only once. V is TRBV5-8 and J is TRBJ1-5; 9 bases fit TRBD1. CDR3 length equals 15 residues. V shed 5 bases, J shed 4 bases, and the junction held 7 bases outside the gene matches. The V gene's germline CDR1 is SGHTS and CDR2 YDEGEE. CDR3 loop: CASRGGQGRNQPQHF. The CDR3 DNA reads TGTGCCAGCAGAGGTGGACAGGGGAGGAATCAGCCCCAGCATTTT.

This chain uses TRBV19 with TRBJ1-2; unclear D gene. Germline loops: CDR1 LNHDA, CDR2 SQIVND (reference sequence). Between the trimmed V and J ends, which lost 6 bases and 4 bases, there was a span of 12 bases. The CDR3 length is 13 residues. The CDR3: CASRVTSSYGYTF. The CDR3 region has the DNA TGTGCCAGTAGAGTAACATCCTCCTATGGCTACACCTTC.

Here the CDR3 DNA reads TGCGCCAGCAGCCTAGCGGGAGGATCGGATGAGCAGTTCTTC. As protein: CASSLAGGSDEQFF. J is TRBJ2-1 and V is TRBV4-1, with TRBD2 identical over 10 bases. In germline, CDR1 is MGHRA, CDR2 YSYEKL. The J segment lost 8 bases and the V segment lost 4 bases, leaving 5 bases of the junction unmatched. The CDR3 is 14 residues long.

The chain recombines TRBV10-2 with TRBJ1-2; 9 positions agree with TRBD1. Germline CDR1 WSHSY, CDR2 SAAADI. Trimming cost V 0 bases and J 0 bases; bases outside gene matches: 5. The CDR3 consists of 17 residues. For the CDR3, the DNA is TGCGCCAGCAGTGAGTCGGCCGGGACAGGGTCTAACTATGGCTACACCTTC. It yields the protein CASSESAGTGSNYGYTF.

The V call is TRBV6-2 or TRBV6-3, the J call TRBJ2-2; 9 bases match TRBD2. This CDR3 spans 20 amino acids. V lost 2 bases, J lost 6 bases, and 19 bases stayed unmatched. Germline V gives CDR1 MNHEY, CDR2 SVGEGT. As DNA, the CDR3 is TGTGCCAGCAGTTACCTTAAACTGGCGGGAGGGCTTCCGGTGTCCGGGGAGCTGTTTTTT. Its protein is CASSYLKLAGGLPVSGELFF.

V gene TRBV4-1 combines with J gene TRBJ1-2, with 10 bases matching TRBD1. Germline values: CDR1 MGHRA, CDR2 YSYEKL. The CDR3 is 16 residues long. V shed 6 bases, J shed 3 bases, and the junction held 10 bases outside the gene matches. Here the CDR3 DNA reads TGCGCCAGCAGTCCTGACAGGGGGCAGGTTGACTATGGCTACACCTTC. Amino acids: CASSPDRGQVDYGYTF.

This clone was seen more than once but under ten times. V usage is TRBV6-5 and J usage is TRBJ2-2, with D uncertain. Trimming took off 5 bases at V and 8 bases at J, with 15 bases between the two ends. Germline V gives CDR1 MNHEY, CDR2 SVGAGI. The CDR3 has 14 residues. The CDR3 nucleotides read TGTGCCAGCAGTAGAGCGTCCTTCTCTGGGGAGCTGTTTTTT. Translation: CASSRASFSGELFF.

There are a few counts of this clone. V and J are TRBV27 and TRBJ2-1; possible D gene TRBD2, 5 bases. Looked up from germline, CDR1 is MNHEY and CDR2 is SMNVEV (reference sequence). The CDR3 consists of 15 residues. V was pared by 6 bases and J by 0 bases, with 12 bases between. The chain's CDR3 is CASRADEGSYNEQFF. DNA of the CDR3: TGTGCCAGCAGGGCGGACGAGGGCTCCTACAATGAGCAGTTCTTC.

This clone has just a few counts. The CDR3 region has the DNA TGTGCCAGCAGTGAAGCAAGAGGACAGGGAATGAACACTGAAGCTTTCTTT. Its protein product is CASSEARGQGMNTEAFF. The chain has TRBV2 and TRBJ1-1, with 8 bases fitting TRBD1. V shed 0 bases, J shed 0 bases, and the junction held 6 bases outside the gene matches. This CDR3 contains 17 residues. Germline CDR1 and CDR2: SNHLY and FYNNEI.

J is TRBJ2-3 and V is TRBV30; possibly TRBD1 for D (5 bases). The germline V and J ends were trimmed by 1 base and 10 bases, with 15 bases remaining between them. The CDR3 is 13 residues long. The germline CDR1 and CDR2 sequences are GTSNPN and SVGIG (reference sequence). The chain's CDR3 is CAWSGDQGTAQYF. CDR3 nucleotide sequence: TGTGCCTGGAGTGGGGATCAGGGAACTGCGCAGTATTTT.

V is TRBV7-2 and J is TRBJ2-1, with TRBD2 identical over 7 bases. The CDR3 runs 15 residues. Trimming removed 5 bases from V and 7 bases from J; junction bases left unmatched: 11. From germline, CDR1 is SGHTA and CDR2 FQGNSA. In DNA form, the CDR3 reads TGTGCCAGCAGCCGCCTATCTAGCGGACCTAATGAGCAGTTCTTC. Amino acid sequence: CASSRLSSGPNEQFF.

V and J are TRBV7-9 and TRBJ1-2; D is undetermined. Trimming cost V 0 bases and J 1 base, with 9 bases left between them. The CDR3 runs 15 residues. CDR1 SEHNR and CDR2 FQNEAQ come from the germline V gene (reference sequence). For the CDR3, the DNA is TGTGCCAGCAGCTTAGCCGGCGGCAGTAACTATGGCTACACCTTC. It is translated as CASSLAGGSNYGYTF.

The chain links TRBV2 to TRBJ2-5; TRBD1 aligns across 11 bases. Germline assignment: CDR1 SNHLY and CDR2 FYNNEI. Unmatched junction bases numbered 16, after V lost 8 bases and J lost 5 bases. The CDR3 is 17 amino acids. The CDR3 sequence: CASVRQRGTGGKETQYF. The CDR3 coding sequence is TGTGCCAGCGTCCGTCAACGAGGGACAGGGGGTAAGGAGACCCAGTACTTC.

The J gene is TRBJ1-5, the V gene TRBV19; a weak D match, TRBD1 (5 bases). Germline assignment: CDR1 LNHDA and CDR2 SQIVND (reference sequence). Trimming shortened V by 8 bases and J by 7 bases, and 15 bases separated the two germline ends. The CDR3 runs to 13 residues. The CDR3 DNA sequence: TGTGCCAGTGGGCCCTCAACAGGACAGCCCCAGCATTTT. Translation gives CASGPSTGQPQHF.

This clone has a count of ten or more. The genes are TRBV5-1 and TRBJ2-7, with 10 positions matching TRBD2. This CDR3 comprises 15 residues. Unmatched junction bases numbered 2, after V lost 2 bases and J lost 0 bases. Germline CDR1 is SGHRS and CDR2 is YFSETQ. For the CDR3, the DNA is TGCGCCAGCAGCTTTCTAGCGGGAGCCTCCTACGAGCAGTACTTC. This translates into CASSFLAGASYEQYF.

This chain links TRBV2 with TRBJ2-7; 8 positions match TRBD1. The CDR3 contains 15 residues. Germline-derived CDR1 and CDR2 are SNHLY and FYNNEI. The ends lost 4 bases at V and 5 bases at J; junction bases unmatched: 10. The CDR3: CASSAPGGAQNEQYF. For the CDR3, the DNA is TGTGCCAGCAGTGCCCCAGGGGGCGCTCAGAACGAGCAGTACTTC.

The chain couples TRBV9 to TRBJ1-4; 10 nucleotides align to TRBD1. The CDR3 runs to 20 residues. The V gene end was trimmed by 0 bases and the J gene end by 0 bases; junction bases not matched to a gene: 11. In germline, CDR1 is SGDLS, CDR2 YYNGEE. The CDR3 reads CASSVAPGTGVFPTNEKLFF. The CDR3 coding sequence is TGTGCCAGCAGCGTAGCTCCCGGGACAGGGGTCTTCCCAACTAATGAAAAACTGTTTTTT.

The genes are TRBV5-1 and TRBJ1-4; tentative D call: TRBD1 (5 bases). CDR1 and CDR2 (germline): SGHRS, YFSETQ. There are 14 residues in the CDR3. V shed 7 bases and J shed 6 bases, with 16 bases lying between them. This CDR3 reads CASGSGGYDEKLFF. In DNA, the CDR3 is TGCGCCAGCGGGAGCGGGGGGTACGATGAAAAACTGTTTTTT.

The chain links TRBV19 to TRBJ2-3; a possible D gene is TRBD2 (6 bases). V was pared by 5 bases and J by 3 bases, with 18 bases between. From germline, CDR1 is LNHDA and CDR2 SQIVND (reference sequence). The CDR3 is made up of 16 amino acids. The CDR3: CASSDGTRFGTDTQYF. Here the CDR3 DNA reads TGTGCCAGTAGTGATGGGACTCGTTTCGGGACAGATACGCAGTATTTT.

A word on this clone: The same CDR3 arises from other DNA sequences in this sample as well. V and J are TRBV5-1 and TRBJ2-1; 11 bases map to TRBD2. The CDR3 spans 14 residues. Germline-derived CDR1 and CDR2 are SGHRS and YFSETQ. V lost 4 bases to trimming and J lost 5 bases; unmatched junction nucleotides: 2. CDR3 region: CASSPGLADNEQFF. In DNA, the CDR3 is TGCGCCAGCAGCCCGGGACTAGCGGACAATGAGCAGTTCTTC.

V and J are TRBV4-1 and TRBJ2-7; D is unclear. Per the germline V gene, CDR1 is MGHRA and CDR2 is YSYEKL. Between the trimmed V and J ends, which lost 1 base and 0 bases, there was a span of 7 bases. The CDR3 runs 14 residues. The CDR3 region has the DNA TGCGCCAGCAGCCAAGGGGTAGCCTCCTACGAGCAGTACTTC. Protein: CASSQGVASYEQYF.

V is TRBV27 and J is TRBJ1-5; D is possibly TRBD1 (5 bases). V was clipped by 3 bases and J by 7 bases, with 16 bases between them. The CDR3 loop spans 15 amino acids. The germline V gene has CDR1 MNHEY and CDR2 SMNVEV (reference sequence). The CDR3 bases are TGTGCCAGCAGTTTTAGGGAGGGGCATGGACAGCCCCAGCATTTT. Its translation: CASSFREGHGQPQHF.

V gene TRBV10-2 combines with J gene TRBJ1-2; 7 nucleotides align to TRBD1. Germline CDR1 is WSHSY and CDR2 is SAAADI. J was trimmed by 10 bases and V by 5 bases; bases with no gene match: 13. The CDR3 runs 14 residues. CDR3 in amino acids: CASSLSRTGNDYTF. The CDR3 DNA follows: TGCGCCAGCAGTCTATCCCGGACAGGAAACGACTACACCTTC.

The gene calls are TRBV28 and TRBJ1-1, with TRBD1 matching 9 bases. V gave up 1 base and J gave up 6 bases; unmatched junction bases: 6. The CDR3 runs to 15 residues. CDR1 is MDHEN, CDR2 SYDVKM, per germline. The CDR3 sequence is CASSLLRDRAPEAFF. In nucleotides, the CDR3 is TGTGCCAGCAGTTTATTACGGGACAGGGCCCCTGAAGCTTTCTTT.

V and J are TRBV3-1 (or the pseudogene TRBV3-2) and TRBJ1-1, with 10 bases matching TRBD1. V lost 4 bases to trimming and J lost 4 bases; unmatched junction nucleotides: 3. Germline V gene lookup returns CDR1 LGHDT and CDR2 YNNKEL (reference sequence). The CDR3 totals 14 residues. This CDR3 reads CASSLGQGGTEAFF. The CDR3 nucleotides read TGTGCCAGCAGCCTTGGACAGGGGGGCACTGAAGCTTTCTTT.

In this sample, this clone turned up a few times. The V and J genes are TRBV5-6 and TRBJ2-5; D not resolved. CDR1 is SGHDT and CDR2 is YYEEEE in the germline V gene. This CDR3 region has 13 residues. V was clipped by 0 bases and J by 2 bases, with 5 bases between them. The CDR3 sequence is CASSLDGQETQYF. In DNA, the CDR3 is TGTGCCAGCAGCTTGGACGGGCAAGAGACCCAGTACTTC.

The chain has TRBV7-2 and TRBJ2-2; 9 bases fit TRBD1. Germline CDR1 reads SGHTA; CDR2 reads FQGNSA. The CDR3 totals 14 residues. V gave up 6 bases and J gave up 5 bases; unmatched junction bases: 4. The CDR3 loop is CASRRQGVTGELFF. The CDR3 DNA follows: TGTGCCAGCAGACGACAGGGGGTAACCGGGGAGCTGTTTTTT.